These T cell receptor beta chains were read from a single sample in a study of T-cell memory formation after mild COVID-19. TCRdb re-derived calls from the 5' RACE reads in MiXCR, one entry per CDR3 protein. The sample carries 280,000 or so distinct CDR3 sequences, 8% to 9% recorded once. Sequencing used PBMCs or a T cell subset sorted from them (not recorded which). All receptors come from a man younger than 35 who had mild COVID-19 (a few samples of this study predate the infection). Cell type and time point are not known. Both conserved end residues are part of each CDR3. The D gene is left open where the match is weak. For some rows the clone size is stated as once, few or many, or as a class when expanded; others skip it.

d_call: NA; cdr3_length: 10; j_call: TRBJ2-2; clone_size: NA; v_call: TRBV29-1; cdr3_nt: TGCAGCGTTGATTCCGGGGAGCTGTTTTTT; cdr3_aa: CSVDSGELFF
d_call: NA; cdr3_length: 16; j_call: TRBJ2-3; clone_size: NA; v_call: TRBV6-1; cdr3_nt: TGTGCCAGCAGTGAAGCCAGGTGGGGGGTCGCAGATACGAAGTATTTT; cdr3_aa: CASSEARWGVADTKYF
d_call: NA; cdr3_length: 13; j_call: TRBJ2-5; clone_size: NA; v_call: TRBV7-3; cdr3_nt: TGTGCCAGCAGCACAGGCCCCCCAGAGACCCAGTACTTC; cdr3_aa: CASSTGPPETQYF
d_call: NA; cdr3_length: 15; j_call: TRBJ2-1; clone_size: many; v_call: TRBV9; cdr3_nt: TGTGCCAGCAGCGTAGGCCAGGGACGAGACAATGAGCAGTTCTTC; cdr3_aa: CASSVGQGRDNEQFF
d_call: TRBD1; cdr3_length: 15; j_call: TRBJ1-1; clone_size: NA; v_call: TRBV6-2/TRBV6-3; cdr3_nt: TGTGCCAGCAGCCGCTTAACAGGGGTGGACACTGAAGCTTTCTTT; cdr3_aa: CASSRLTGVDTEAFF
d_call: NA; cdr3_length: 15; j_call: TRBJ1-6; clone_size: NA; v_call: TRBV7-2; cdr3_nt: TGTGCCAGCAGCCCCCAAGGACAAGATTATTCACCCCTCCACTTT; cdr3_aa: CASSPQGQDYSPLHF
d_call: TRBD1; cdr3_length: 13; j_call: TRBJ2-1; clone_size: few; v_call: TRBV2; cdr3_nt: TGTGCCAGCATAGGGGGCAATTACAATGAGCAGTTCTTC; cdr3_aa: CASIGGNYNEQFF
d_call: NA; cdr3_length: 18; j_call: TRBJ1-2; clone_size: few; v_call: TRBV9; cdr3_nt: TGTGCCAGCAGAGACTTTAAACTCTCAGGTTCCCCTCCTTATGGCTACACCTTC; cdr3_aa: CASRDFKLSGSPPYGYTF
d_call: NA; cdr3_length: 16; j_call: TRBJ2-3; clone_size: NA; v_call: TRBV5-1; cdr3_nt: TGCGCCAGCACCCTGGGTTCCATTGTGGGCACAGATACGCAGTATTTT; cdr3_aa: CASTLGSIVGTDTQYF
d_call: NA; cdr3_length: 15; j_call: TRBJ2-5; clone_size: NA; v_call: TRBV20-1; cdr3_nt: TGCAGTGCTAGACCATGGGACACCACCCAAGAGACCCAGTACTTC; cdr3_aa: CSARPWDTTQETQYF
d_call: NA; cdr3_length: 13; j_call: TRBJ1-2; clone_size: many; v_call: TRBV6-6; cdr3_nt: TGTGCCAGCAGCCCCACAGGAGGTGAAGGCTACACCTTC; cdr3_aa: CASSPTGGEGYTF
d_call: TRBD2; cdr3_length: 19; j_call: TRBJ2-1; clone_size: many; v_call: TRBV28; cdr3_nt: TGTGCCAGCAGCCTACCGGGACTAGCGGGGGGGCCTAGCTACAATGAGCAGTTCTTC; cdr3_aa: CASSLPGLAGGPSYNEQFF
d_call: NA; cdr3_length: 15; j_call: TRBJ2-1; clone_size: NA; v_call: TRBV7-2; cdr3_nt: TGTGCCAGCAGCTCCGCGACGGGCTCCTACAATGAGCAGTTCTTC; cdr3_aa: CASSSATGSYNEQFF
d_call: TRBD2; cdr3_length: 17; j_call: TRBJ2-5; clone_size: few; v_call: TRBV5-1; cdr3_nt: TGCGCCAGCAGCTTGACGGCTAGCGGGGGCCAGGGGGAGACCCAGTACTTC; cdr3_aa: CASSLTASGGQGETQYF
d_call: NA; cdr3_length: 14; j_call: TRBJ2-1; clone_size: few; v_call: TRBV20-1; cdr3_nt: TGCAGTGCTCCTCCCGGGGGCTACTACAATGAGCAGTTCTTC; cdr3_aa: CSAPPGGYYNEQFF
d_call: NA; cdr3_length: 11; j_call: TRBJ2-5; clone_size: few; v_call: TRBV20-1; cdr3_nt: TGCAGTGCTAGGGGAGGCGAGACCCAGTACTTC; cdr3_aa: CSARGGETQYF
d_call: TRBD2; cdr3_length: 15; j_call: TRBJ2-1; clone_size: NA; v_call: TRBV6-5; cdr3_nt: TGTGCCAGCAGCCACCTAGCGGGGGGTGGAAATGAGCAGTTCTTC; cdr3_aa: CASSHLAGGGNEQFF
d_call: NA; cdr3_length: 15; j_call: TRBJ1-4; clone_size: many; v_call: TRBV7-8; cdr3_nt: TGTGCCAGCAGCTTAGATAGGCAAACTAATGAAAAACTGTTTTTT; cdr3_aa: CASSLDRQTNEKLFF
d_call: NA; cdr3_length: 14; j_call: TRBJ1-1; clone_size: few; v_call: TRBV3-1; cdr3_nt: TGTGCCAGCAGCCAATACGCGGACGGACTTGAAGCTTTCTTT; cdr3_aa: CASSQYADGLEAFF
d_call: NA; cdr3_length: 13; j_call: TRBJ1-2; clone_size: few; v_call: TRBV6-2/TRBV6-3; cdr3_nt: TGTGCCAGCAGAAACGGAGTTAACTATGGCTACACCTTC; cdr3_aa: CASRNGVNYGYTF
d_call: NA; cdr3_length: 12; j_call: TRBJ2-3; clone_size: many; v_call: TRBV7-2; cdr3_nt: TGTGCCAGCAGCTTATCCTTAGATACGCAGTATTTT; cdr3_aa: CASSLSLDTQYF
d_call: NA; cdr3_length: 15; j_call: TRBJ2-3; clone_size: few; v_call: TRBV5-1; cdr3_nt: TGCGCCAGCAGCTTGGGGACACCGGACACAGATACGCAGTATTTT; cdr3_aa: CASSLGTPDTDTQYF
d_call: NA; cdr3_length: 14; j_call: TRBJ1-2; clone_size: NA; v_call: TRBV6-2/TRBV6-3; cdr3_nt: TGTGCCAGCAGTTATCCCCGGACGGCAAATGGCTACACCTTC; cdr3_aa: CASSYPRTANGYTF
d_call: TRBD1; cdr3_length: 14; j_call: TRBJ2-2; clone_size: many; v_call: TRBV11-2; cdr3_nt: TGTGCCAGCAGCTTAGGGACAGGGGCCGGGGAGCTGTTTTTT; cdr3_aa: CASSLGTGAGELFF
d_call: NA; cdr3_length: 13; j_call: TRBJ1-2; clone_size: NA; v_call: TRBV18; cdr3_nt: TGTGCCAGCTCACCTGACATGCGGTATGGCTACACCTTC; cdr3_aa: CASSPDMRYGYTF
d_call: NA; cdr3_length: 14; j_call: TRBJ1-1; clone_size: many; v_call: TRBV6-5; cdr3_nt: TGTGCCAGCAGTTACTCGGACGGTTTCACTGAAGCTTTCTTT; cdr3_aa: CASSYSDGFTEAFF
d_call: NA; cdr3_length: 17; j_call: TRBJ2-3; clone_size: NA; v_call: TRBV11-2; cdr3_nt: TGTGCCAGCAGCTTAGTTGCGATGAGTCCCAGCACAGATACGCAGTATTTT; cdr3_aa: CASSLVAMSPSTDTQYF
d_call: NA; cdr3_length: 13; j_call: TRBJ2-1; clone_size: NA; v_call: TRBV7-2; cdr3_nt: TGTGCCAGCAGCGTGCCCGGGGGCAATGAGCAGTTCTTC; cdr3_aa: CASSVPGGNEQFF
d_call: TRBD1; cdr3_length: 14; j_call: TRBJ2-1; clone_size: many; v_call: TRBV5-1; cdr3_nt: TGCGCCAGCAGCTTACAGGGGACCTACAATGAGCAGTTCTTC; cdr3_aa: CASSLQGTYNEQFF
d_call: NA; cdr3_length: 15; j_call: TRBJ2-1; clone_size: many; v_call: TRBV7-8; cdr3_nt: TGTGCCAGCAGCTTAGCGTTTAAGCCTACCTATGAGCAGTTCTTC; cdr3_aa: CASSLAFKPTYEQFF
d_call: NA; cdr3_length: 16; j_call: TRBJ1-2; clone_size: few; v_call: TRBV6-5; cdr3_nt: TGTGCCAGCAGTTACTCACGGGCAGGGGCTTACTATGGCTACACCTTC; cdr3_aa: CASSYSRAGAYYGYTF
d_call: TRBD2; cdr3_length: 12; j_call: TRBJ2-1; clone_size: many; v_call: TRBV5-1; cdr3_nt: TGCGCCAGCCGGGGGGCCTACAATGAGCAGTTCTTC; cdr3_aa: CASRGAYNEQFF
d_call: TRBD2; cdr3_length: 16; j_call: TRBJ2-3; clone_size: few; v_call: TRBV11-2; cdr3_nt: TGTGCCAGCAGCTCCCTCGGGCGGGGGTTCACAGATACGCAGTATTTT; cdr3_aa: CASSSLGRGFTDTQYF
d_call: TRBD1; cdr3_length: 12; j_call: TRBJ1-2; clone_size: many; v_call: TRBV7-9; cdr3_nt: TGTGCCAGCAGCTTGGACAGGGACGGCTACACCTTC; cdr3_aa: CASSLDRDGYTF
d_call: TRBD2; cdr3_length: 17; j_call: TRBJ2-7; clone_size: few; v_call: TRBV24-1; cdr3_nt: TGTGCCACCAGTGATTTTGGTTCAGCGGGAAGGTCCTACGAGCAGTACTTC; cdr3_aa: CATSDFGSAGRSYEQYF
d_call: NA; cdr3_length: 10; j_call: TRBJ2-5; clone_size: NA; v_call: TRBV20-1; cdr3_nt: TGCAGTGTCCGTCAAGAGACCCAGTACTTC; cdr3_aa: CSVRQETQYF
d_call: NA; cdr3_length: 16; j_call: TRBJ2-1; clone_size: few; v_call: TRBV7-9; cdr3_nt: TGTGCCAGCAGCTTAGTTAGTGCCAGGGGCTACAATGAGCAGTTCTTC; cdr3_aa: CASSLVSARGYNEQFF
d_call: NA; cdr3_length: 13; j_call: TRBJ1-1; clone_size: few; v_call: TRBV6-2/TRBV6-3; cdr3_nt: TGTGCCAGCAGTTATACCGTTCGCACTGAAGCTTTCTTT; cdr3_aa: CASSYTVRTEAFF
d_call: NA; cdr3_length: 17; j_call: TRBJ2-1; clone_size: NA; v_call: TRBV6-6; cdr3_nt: TGTGCCAGCAGTTACACCCTGGACGAGGCCCACTACAATGAGCAGTTCTTC; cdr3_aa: CASSYTLDEAHYNEQFF
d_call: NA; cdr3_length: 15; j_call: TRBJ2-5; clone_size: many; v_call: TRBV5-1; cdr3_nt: TGCGCCAGCAGCTTGTCTTACAGGGTTGAAGAGACCCAGTACTTC; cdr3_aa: CASSLSYRVEETQYF
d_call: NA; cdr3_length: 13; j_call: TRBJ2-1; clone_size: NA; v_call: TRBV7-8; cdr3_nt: TGTGCCAGCAGCTTCCCCCCTTACAATGAGCAGTTCTTC; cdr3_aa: CASSFPPYNEQFF
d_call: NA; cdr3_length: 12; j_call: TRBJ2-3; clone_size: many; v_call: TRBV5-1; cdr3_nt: TGCGCCAGCCACGCGGGAACAGATACGCAGTATTTT; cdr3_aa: CASHAGTDTQYF
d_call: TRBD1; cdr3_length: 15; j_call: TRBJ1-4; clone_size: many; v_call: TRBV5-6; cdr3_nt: TGTGCCAGCAGCTCACCCGGGACAGGGTCTGAAAAACTGTTTTTT; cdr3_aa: CASSSPGTGSEKLFF